Shown below are 25 T cell receptor beta chains from a single sample sequenced in a study of cytotoxic CD8 clonotypes in ibrutinib-treated CLL. Method: immunoSEQ multiplex PCR; TCRdb's copy keeps in-frame clones and lacks some. The sample lists some 140,000 clones, 91% occurring once. The sample in question was PBMCs, obtained after 12 months of ibrutinib treatment. The source is a human donor with chronic lymphocytic leukemia.

This clone was seen only once. The gene calls are TRBV7-6 and TRBJ2-7; TRBD1 matches at 11 bases. Unmatched junction bases numbered 5, after V lost 4 bases and J lost 3 bases. Germline-derived CDR1 and CDR2 are SGHVS and FNYEAQ. The CDR3 loop spans 15 amino acids. The CDR3 spells CASSYGTGGGYEQYF. The CDR3 DNA reads TGTGCCAGCAGCTACGGGACAGGGGGAGGCTACGAGCAGTACTTC.

The rearrangement joins TRBV27 to TRBJ1-1, with 8 bases lining up with TRBD1. Germline loops: CDR1 MNHEY, CDR2 SMNVEV (reference sequence). J was trimmed by 1 base and V by 7 bases; bases with no gene match: 5. This CDR3 region has 14 residues. The DNA for the CDR3 is TGTGCCAGCAAACGAGGACAGGGGAACACTGAAGCTTTCTTT. Protein sequence: CASKRGQGNTEAFF.

The rearrangement links TRBV5-1 to TRBJ1-2, with 8 nucleotides matching TRBD1. Germline assignment: CDR1 SGHRS and CDR2 YFSETQ. J lost 8 bases, V lost 7 bases, and 4 bases had no gene match. The CDR3 is made up of 11 amino acids. CDR3 loop: CASGDRGGYTF. CDR3 DNA: TGCGCCAGCGGAGACAGGGGAGGCTACACCTTC.

This clone has only one observation. The rearrangement uses TRBV7-9 and TRBJ2-7; D is undetermined. Germline-derived CDR1 and CDR2 are SEHNR and FQNEAQ (reference sequence). V was trimmed by 3 bases and J by 6 bases, leaving 6 bases between them. CDR3 length: 11 amino acids. The CDR3 reads CASSFGGEQYF. The CDR3 nucleotides are TGTGCCAGCAGCTTCGGCGGCGAGCAGTACTTC.

The rearrangement joins TRBV9 to TRBJ2-5; 8 bases map to TRBD1. In germline, CDR1 is SGDLS, CDR2 YYNGEE. The CDR3 is made up of 17 amino acids. V shed 4 bases, J shed 2 bases, and the junction held 13 bases outside the gene matches. This chain's CDR3 is CASSSRAGQVPQETQYF. The CDR3 region has the DNA TGTGCCAGCAGCTCCCGGGCGGGACAGGTGCCTCAAGAGACCCAGTACTTC.

This clone has only a few counts. DNA of the CDR3: TGTGCCAGCAGCCGACTAGCCAGCTCCTACAATGAGCAGTTCTTC. Its protein product is CASSRLASSYNEQFF. J is TRBJ2-1 and V is TRBV27, with 7 bases matching TRBD2. Germline CDR1 is MNHEY and CDR2 is SMNVEV (reference sequence). Losses at the gene ends were 6 bases for V and 0 bases for J; bases not matched to a gene: 5. The CDR3 runs 15 residues.

The chain joins TRBV7-3 to TRBJ2-3; D ambiguous. CDR3 length: 16 residues. Germline V lookup: CDR1 SGHTA, CDR2 FQGTGA. Trimming removed 1 base from V and 0 bases from J, with 11 bases in between. CDR3 amino acids: CASSLITEISTDTQYF. The CDR3 DNA follows: TGTGCCAGCAGCTTAATAACGGAAATTAGCACAGATACGCAGTATTTT. The full variable domain, completed using reference TRBV7-3 and TRBJ2-3, is GAGVSQTPSNKVTEKGKYVELRCDPISGHTALYWYRQSLGQGPEFLIYFQGTGAADDSGLPNDRFFAVRPEGSVSTLKIQRTERGDSAVYLCASSLITEISTDTQYFGPGTRLTVL.

The rearrangement links TRBV15 to TRBJ2-1, with D perhaps being TRBD1 or TRBD2 (5 bases each). Trimming removed 5 bases from V and 3 bases from J, with 8 bases in between. The CDR3 contains 13 residues. Germline CDR1 and CDR2: LNHNV and YYDKDF (reference sequence). The CDR3 DNA sequence: TGTGCCACCAGCGGGGGTTTCTACAATGAGCAGTTCTTC. It translates to CATSGGFYNEQFF.

This clone was observed a few times. The chain joins TRBV28 to TRBJ2-7; D remains ambiguous. This CDR3 contains 14 residues. Germline values: CDR1 MDHEN, CDR2 SYDVKM. Deletions cut 2 bases from V and 2 bases from J, with 10 bases between. The CDR3 DNA reads as TGTGCCAGCAGTTTACCCCGGGTACCCTACGAGCAGTACTTC. Its translation: CASSLPRVPYEQYF. Using reference TRBV28 and TRBJ2-7 for the parts outside the CDR3, the full variable domain is DVKVTQSSRYLVKRTGEKVFLECVQDMDHENMFWYRQDPGLGLRLIYFSYDVKMKEKGDIPEGYSVSREKKERFSLILESASTNQTSMYLCASSLPRVPYEQYFGPGTRLTVT.

The V and J genes are TRBV2 and TRBJ1-5; no clear D gene. Germline-derived CDR1 and CDR2 are SNHLY and FYNNEI. Trimming took 1 base from V and 7 from J, leaving 5 bases between them. The CDR3 contains 12 residues. The chain's CDR3 is CASSEDQQPQHF. The CDR3 coding sequence is TGTGCCAGCAGTGAAGATCAGCAGCCCCAGCATTTT.

The chain couples TRBV4-3 to TRBJ2-7, with 9 bases lining up with TRBD2. The CDR3 length is 15 residues. Germline values: CDR1 LGHNA, CDR2 YSLEER. V shed 1 base, J shed 1 base, and the junction held 2 bases outside the gene matches. CDR3: CASSQGLAGSYEQYF. Written as DNA, the CDR3 is TGCGCCAGCAGCCAAGGCCTAGCGGGGTCCTACGAGCAGTACTTC.

This chain connects TRBV6-6 to TRBJ2-3, with D possibly matching TRBD1 (6 bases). V was clipped by 2 bases and J by 3 bases, with 15 bases between them. The germline CDR1 and CDR2 sequences are MNHNY and SVGAGI (reference sequence). The CDR3 spans 16 residues. The DNA for the CDR3 is TGTGCCAGCAGTTACGCCAACAGGGAGTTGACAGATACGCAGTATTTT. As protein: CASSYANRELTDTQYF.

The chain recombines TRBV2 with TRBJ2-7, with TRBD2 matching 7 bases. This CDR3 contains 14 residues. Per the germline V gene, CDR1 is SNHLY and CDR2 is FYNNEI. Trimming at V came to 7 bases and at J to 1 base, leaving 7 bases not matched to a gene. The CDR3 here is CASNPRDYSYEQYF. CDR3 coding DNA: TGTGCCAGCAACCCCCGGGACTATTCCTACGAGCAGTACTTC.

The chain joins TRBV27 to TRBJ1-5; D may be TRBD1 (6 bases). This CDR3 is 15 amino acids long. V was pared by 6 bases and J by 3 bases, with 15 bases between. CDR1 and CDR2 (germline): MNHEY, SMNVEV (reference sequence). The CDR3 coding sequence is TGTGCCAGCAGCCTGAGGGGGGCCTCCAATCAGCCCCAGCATTTT. It specifies CASSLRGASNQPQHF.

This chain links TRBV5-8 with TRBJ2-1; D remains ambiguous. The germline CDR1 and CDR2 sequences are SGHTS and YDEGEE. V lost 2 bases and J 4 bases, leaving 7 bases between the germline ends. This CDR3 is built from 13 residues. CDR3 sequence: CASSFGQYNEQFF. The CDR3 region has the DNA TGTGCCAGCAGCTTCGGGCAGTACAATGAGCAGTTCTTC.

This clone was seen a handful of times. The V gene is TRBV11-3, the J gene TRBJ1-1; no firm D call. The ends were cut back, 5 bases at V and 11 bases at J, with 15 bases in the middle. CDR1 and CDR2 from the germline V gene are SGHNT and YENEEA. CDR3 length equals 12 residues. The CDR3 bases are TGTGCCAGCAGCCGTGAGCATGGAACCGCTTTCTTT. Translation gives CASSREHGTAFF.

The V call is TRBV5-5, the J call TRBJ2-5; D remains unclear. The CDR3 is made up of 16 amino acids. V lost 5 bases to trimming and J lost 5 bases, with 22 bases between them. The germline CDR1 and CDR2 sequences are SGHKS and YYEKEE (reference sequence). Here the CDR3 reads CASSSIPAEVRETQYF. The CDR3 nucleotides read TGTGCCAGCAGTTCCATTCCCGCAGAGGTCCGGGAGACCCAGTACTTC.

V usage is TRBV18 and J usage is TRBJ2-7; weak D call: TRBD1 (5 bases). This CDR3 region has 16 residues. CDR1 and CDR2 from the germline V gene are KGHSH and LQKENI. The V end lost 2 bases, the J end lost 2 bases, and 16 bases lay between the germline ends. The CDR3 is CASSPDLVRVTYEQYF. For the CDR3, the DNA is TGTGCCAGCTCACCAGACCTTGTCAGGGTCACCTACGAGCAGTACTTC.

The rearrangement uses TRBV11-2 and TRBJ2-3, with 8 positions matching TRBD2. This CDR3 contains 13 residues. Trimming cost V 5 bases and J 4 bases; bases outside gene matches: 2. Germline CDR1 and CDR2: SGHAT and FQNNGV. The CDR3 region has the DNA TGTGCCAGCAGCCGGACTAGCTCAGATACGCAGTATTTT. Translating gives CASSRTSSDTQYF.

The genes are TRBV19 and TRBJ1-2, with 7 positions matching TRBD1. J gave up 0 bases and V 6 bases, and 7 bases lay outside the gene matches. CDR1 and CDR2 (germline): LNHDA, SQIVND (reference sequence). This CDR3 region has 15 residues. The CDR3 coding sequence is TGTGCCAGTAGGACCGGGACAGTCGCTAACTATGGCTACACCTTC. Translation: CASRTGTVANYGYTF.

The rearrangement links TRBV7-9 to TRBJ2-7; perhaps TRBD1 as D (7 bases). This CDR3 has 13 amino acids. From germline, CDR1 is SEHNR and CDR2 FQNEAQ (reference sequence). Trimming removed 5 bases at V and 1 base at J, with 9 bases between. The CDR3 loop reads CASSPGGSYEQYF. The CDR3 coding sequence is TGTGCCAGCAGCCCAGGGGGGTCCTACGAGCAGTACTTC. Using reference TRBV7-9 and TRBJ2-7 for the parts outside the CDR3, the full variable domain is DTGVSQNPRHKITKRGQNVTFRCDPISEHNRLYWYRQTLGQGPEFLTYFQNEAQLEKSRLLSDRFSAERPKGSFSTLEIQRTEQGDSAMYLCASSPGGSYEQYFGPGTRLTVT.

This clone was seen at least ten times. This chain joins TRBV7-9 and TRBJ1-2; D gene uncertain. The ends were cut back, 5 bases at V and 11 bases at J, with 21 bases in the middle. The CDR3 totals 14 residues. Per the germline V gene, CDR1 is SEHNR and CDR2 is FQNEAQ (reference sequence). The chain's CDR3 is CASSPQSVPARYTF. In nucleotides, the CDR3 is TGTGCCAGCAGCCCCCAATCGGTTCCTGCCAGGTACACCTTC.

The CDR3 sequence: CAINSGGADYEQYF. The CDR3 bases are TGTGCCATCAACTCCGGGGGAGCGGACTACGAGCAGTACTTC. The chain employs TRBV10-3 and TRBJ2-7; tentative D call: TRBD2 (6 bases). V lost 7 bases and J lost 3, with 16 bases in between. Germline V lookup: CDR1 ENHRY, CDR2 SYGVKD. The CDR3 is 14 residues long.

The chain couples TRBV4-3 to TRBJ2-5; 8 bases are a match to TRBD2. The germline V gene encodes CDR1 LGHNA and CDR2 YSLEER. This CDR3 is built from 16 residues. Losses at the gene ends were 2 bases for V and 2 bases for J; bases not matched to a gene: 7. This chain's CDR3 is CASSQSASGRQETQYF. CDR3 in DNA: TGCGCCAGCAGCCAATCGGCGAGCGGGAGACAAGAGACCCAGTACTTC.

The rearrangement uses TRBV7-2 and TRBJ1-2, with a tentative D call TRBD1 (6 bases). The V end lost 3 bases, the J end lost 1 base, and 9 bases lay between the germline ends. Germline-derived CDR1 and CDR2 are SGHTA and FQGNSA. The CDR3 extends over 14 amino acids. CDR3 bases: TGTGCCAGCAGCTTTGGACAGATTAACTATGGCTACACCTTC. It yields the protein CASSFGQINYGYTF.